This T cell receptor beta chain was captured by sequencing in a study of T cells in Graves' hyperthyroidism and ophthalmopathy. Study-level background: The initial diagnosis was the point when peripheral blood was collected, ahead of any treatment. Notes on the study in general: In blood, most of the thyroid clonotypes expanded above 0.001 were also present. Ophthalmopathy prediction by the model preceded onset by a median about 6 months. Patients with ophthalmopathy were separated from those with stable hyperthyroidism by a 13 V-J model.

This clonotype turned up a few times. Its target is unknown. From RNA transcripts, TCR beta CDR3 regions were amplified. When the TCR CDR3 underwent first-round RT-PCR, the HTBI primer set was used. TCRdb recomputed calls from the multiplex PCR reads with MiXCR, one row per CDR3 protein. The table includes 550,000 to 800,000 distinct CDR3 sequences, around 15% detected once. The clonotype was recovered from a man in his late teens or twenties with Graves' hyperthyroidism. The sequenced sample consisted of blood.

In DNA, the CDR3 is TGTGCCAGCAGCCCTGGCGGTAGCGGGGACCTTGGCACCGGGGAGCTGTTTTTT. Its protein is CASSPGGSGDLGTGELFF. V usage is TRBV7-2 and J usage is TRBJ2-2; 8 nucleotides line up with TRBD2. CDR3 size: 18 residues. The ends lost 5 bases at V and 4 bases at J; junction bases unmatched: 15. Germline loops: CDR1 SGHTA, CDR2 FQGNSA.